The 3 T cell receptor beta chains in this list originate from one sample, sequenced in a study of shared clonotypes between healthy human individuals. Using immunoSEQ multiplex PCR, the repertoire was profiled, and TCRdb retains in-frame clones only, with some absent. The profile shows some 1,600,000 clones, 98% of them singletons. The specimen was naive CD4+ T cells sorted from blood. The subset here: CD45RA+ positively selected. The receptor set was obtained from a young man in good health.

The J gene is TRBJ2-1, the V gene TRBV6-5; no reliable D call. CDR1 and CDR2 (germline): MNHEY, SVGAGI. V was cut by 6 bases and J by 9 bases, with 15 bases left in between. The CDR3 covers 13 residues. CDR3 residues: CASSAILLGEQFF. The CDR3 coding sequence is TGTGCCAGCAGCGCTATACTCCTGGGTGAGCAGTTCTTC.

About this clone itself: The same CDR3 is also encoded by other DNA sequences in this sample. The chain links TRBV7-3 to TRBJ2-7; 12 bases fit TRBD2. J gave up 3 bases and V 3 bases, and 0 bases lay outside the gene matches. Germline CDR1 is SGHTA and CDR2 is FQGTGA. This CDR3 has 14 amino acids. CDR3 nucleotides: TGTGCCAGCAGCTTGACTAGCGGGAGCTACGAGCAGTACTTC. Its protein is CASSLTSGSYEQYF.

V gene TRBV29-1 combines with J gene TRBJ2-3; perhaps TRBD2 as D (6 bases). The germline CDR1 and CDR2 sequences are SQVTM and ANQGSEA. The CDR3 runs to 12 residues. Trimming stripped 2 bases from V and 5 bases from J, with 8 bases between. CDR3 amino acids: CSVEWGGDTQYF. As DNA, the CDR3 is TGCAGCGTTGAATGGGGAGGAGATACGCAGTATTTT.